The 18 T cell receptor beta chains in this list originate from one sample, sequenced in a study of T cell changes during pregnancy in multiple sclerosis. Repertoires were generated with immunoSEQ multiplex PCR, while TCRdb's copy carries only in-frame clones and drops some. Here the sample spans about 100,000 clones, more than 80% being singletons. Sequencing was performed on peripheral blood, taken in the second trimester of pregnancy. The receptors stem from a female donor with multiple sclerosis, enrolled in a pregnancy study.

The gene calls are TRBV5-6 and TRBJ2-7, with a possible D match to TRBD1 (8 bases). Trimming took 7 bases from V and 4 from J, leaving 18 bases between them. The germline V gene encodes CDR1 SGHDT and CDR2 YYEEEE. The length of the CDR3 is 14 residues. CDR3 sequence (DNA): TGTGCCAGCGAGGACAGGGACTACAATTACGAGCAGTACTTC. It specifies CASEDRDYNYEQYF.

The rearrangement joins TRBV19 to TRBJ1-5, with TRBD1 matching over 7 bases. V shed 7 bases and J 2 bases; nucleotides not matched to a gene: 11. CDR3 size: 16 residues. Germline assignment: CDR1 LNHDA and CDR2 SQIVND (reference sequence). The CDR3 reads CASIPRDSLGNQPQHF. CDR3 nucleotides: TGTGCCAGTATCCCCCGGGACAGCTTGGGCAATCAGCCCCAGCATTTT.

The gene calls are TRBV19 and TRBJ1-4; the match to TRBD1 covers 8 bases. The CDR3 is made up of 15 amino acids. Losses at the gene ends were 4 bases for V and 5 bases for J; bases not matched to a gene: 6. Germline values: CDR1 LNHDA, CDR2 SQIVND (reference sequence). The CDR3 region is CASSTGQGRNEKLFF. In DNA, the CDR3 is TGTGCCAGTAGTACCGGACAGGGCCGAAATGAAAAACTGTTTTTT.

The rearrangement joins TRBV28 to TRBJ2-7, with a weak D call TRBD2 (6 bases). From germline, CDR1 is MDHEN and CDR2 SYDVKM. Trimming left V 2 bases short and J 3 bases short, with 11 bases between. The CDR3 is 14 residues long. CDR3 DNA: TGTGCCAGCAGTTTAGAGGGAGCGGGCTACGAGCAGTACTTC. Amino acid sequence: CASSLEGAGYEQYF.

The chain uses TRBV7-9 and TRBJ1-5; D call uncertain. Trimming stripped 1 base from V and 3 bases from J, with 7 bases between. Germline CDR1 and CDR2: SEHNR and FQNEAQ (reference sequence). The CDR3 sequence is 14 residues long. The CDR3 nucleotides are TGTGCCAGCAGCTTAGACAGCTCCAATCAGCCCCAGCATTTT. Protein: CASSLDSSNQPQHF.

The chain recombines TRBV27 with TRBJ2-1, with D possibly TRBD1 on 6 matching bases. CDR3 length: 15 residues. V was pared by 5 bases and J by 7 bases, with 18 bases between. Germline lookup yields CDR1 MNHEY and CDR2 SMNVEV (reference sequence). This chain's CDR3 is CASSPPGTRYNEQFF. DNA of the CDR3: TGTGCCAGCAGTCCCCCCGGGACACGGTATAATGAGCAGTTCTTC.

The chain recombines TRBV4-1 with TRBJ2-5; 7 bases match TRBD2. Germline V gene data show CDR1 as MGHRA and CDR2 as YSYEKL. The junction had 7 bases not matched to a gene; V was cut back by 2 bases and J by 4 bases. This CDR3 is built from 15 residues. CDR3 coding DNA: TGCGCCAGCAGCCAAACGACTAGCAGCGTAGAGACCCAGTACTTC. Translated: CASSQTTSSVETQYF.

This clone was detected only a few times. The V gene is TRBV15, the J gene TRBJ1-2; the match to TRBD1 covers 8 bases. The length of the CDR3 is 15 residues. CDR1 is LNHNV and CDR2 is YYDKDF in the germline V gene (reference sequence). With 0 bases clipped from V and 8 bases from J, the junction kept 8 bases outside the gene matches. The CDR3 reads CATSRDRGRVPGYTF. The CDR3 bases are TGTGCCACCAGCAGAGACAGGGGGCGCGTACCCGGCTACACCTTC.

The genes are TRBV6-5 and TRBJ2-3, with 9 bases lining up with TRBD2. The CDR3 spans 16 residues. V lost 1 base to trimming and J lost 2 bases; unmatched junction nucleotides: 4. Germline V gives CDR1 MNHEY, CDR2 SVGAGI. CDR3 sequence: CASSYYSGGHTDTQYF. As DNA, the CDR3 is TGTGCCAGCAGTTACTATAGCGGGGGTCACACAGATACGCAGTATTTT.

The chain links TRBV27 to TRBJ1-2, with D hard to call. The CDR3 runs 12 residues. CDR1 is MNHEY and CDR2 is SMNVEV in the germline V gene (reference sequence). The V gene lost 10 bases and the J gene lost 4 bases, with 13 bases spanning the gap. The CDR3 DNA reads TGTGCCAACCAATTGGAGTTCTATGGCTACACCTTC. Its translation is CANQLEFYGYTF.

The chain joins TRBV9 to TRBJ2-6, with unresolved D. V was shortened by 1 base and J by 0 bases, with 11 bases between the two germline ends. Germline CDR1 SGDLS, CDR2 YYNGEE. The CDR3 length is 17 residues. The CDR3 region is CASSVSLSPSGANVLTF. As DNA, the CDR3 is TGTGCCAGCAGCGTAAGCCTTTCGCCCTCTGGGGCCAACGTCCTGACTTTC. Full variable domain (outside the CDR3, taken from reference TRBV9 and TRBJ2-6): DSGVTQTPKHLITATGQRVTLRCSPRSGDLSVYWYQQSLDQGLQFLIQYYNGEERAKGNILERFSAQQFPDLHSELNLSSLELGDSALYFCASSVSLSPSGANVLTFGAGSRLTVL.

This clone was found a few times. The chain joins TRBV2 to TRBJ1-6, with 9 bases aligning to TRBD1. Germline V lookup: CDR1 SNHLY, CDR2 FYNNEI. The J segment lost 8 bases and the V segment lost 2 bases, leaving 4 bases of the junction unmatched. The CDR3 length is 15 residues. CDR3 coding DNA: TGTGCCAGCAGTGAACAAACAGGGGGCTATTCACCCCTCCACTTT. It encodes CASSEQTGGYSPLHF.

The rearrangement uses TRBV9 and TRBJ2-6; D is possibly TRBD1 (5 bases). This CDR3 has 18 amino acids. V lost 3 bases, J lost 1 base, and 17 bases lay in between. Per the germline V gene, CDR1 is SGDLS and CDR2 is YYNGEE. The CDR3 here is CASSAVVGRGSGANVLTF. The CDR3 nucleotides read TGTGCCAGCAGCGCGGTCGTGGGGCGCGGTTCTGGGGCCAACGTCCTGACTTTC.

The chain uses TRBV9 and TRBJ1-2; 12 bases are shared with TRBD1. V was pared by 4 bases and J by 1 base, with 11 bases of the junction left unmatched. Germline CDR1 reads SGDLS; CDR2 reads YYNGEE. This CDR3 is built from 18 residues. CDR3 loop: CASSMEGQGASVNYGYTF. DNA of the CDR3: TGTGCCAGCAGCATGGAGGGACAGGGGGCGTCCGTTAACTATGGCTACACCTTC.

The chain uses TRBV15 and TRBJ2-7; a possible D gene is TRBD2 (6 bases). Germline lookup yields CDR1 LNHNV and CDR2 YYDKDF (reference sequence). The V end lost 3 bases, the J end lost 6 bases, and 18 bases lay between the germline ends. The CDR3 contains 15 residues. CDR3 in DNA: TGTGCCACCAGCAGTGTGCGCGGGATGGGAGGCGAGCAGTACTTC. Amino acids: CATSSVRGMGGEQYF. The full variable domain, completed using reference TRBV15 and TRBJ2-7, is DAMVIQNPRYQVTQFGKPVTLSCSQTLNHNVMYWYQQKSSQAPKLLFHYYDKDFNNEADTPDNFQSRRPNTSFCFLDIRSPGLGDTAMYLCATSSVRGMGGEQYFGPGTRLTVT.

In its sample, this clone was seen once. The chain is built from TRBV5-1 and TRBJ1-1; TRBD1 aligns across 8 bases. The CDR3 is made up of 15 amino acids. Losses at the gene ends were 3 bases for V and 3 bases for J; bases not matched to a gene: 7. Germline CDR1 is SGHRS and CDR2 is YFSETQ. This chain's CDR3 is CASSYRTGRDTEAFF. The CDR3 DNA follows: TGCGCCAGCAGCTACAGGACAGGGAGGGACACTGAAGCTTTCTTT.

The CDR3 loop is CASSSPGQGVNEQFF. Written as DNA, the CDR3 is TGTGCCAGCAGCTCTCCGGGACAGGGGGTGAATGAGCAGTTCTTC. The chain employs TRBV5-4 and TRBJ2-1, with 11 bases identical to TRBD1. In germline, CDR1 is SGHNT, CDR2 YYREEE (reference sequence). There are 15 residues in the CDR3. V was clipped by 3 bases and J by 7 bases; unmatched bases: 6.

This clone was recorded at least ten times. The gene calls are TRBV28 and TRBJ2-3, with TRBD2 matching 10 bases. The CDR3 totals 15 residues. The germline gives CDR1 MDHEN, CDR2 SYDVKM. V trimming: 5 bases; J trimming: 2 bases; junction bases outside the gene matches: 4. The CDR3 sequence is CASSKLAGLTDTQYF. In nucleotides, the CDR3 is TGTGCCAGCAGTAAACTAGCGGGACTCACAGATACGCAGTATTTT. The full variable domain, its missing parts supplied by reference TRBV28 and TRBJ2-3, is DVKVTQSSRYLVKRTGEKVFLECVQDMDHENMFWYRQDPGLGLRLIYFSYDVKMKEKGDIPEGYSVSREKKERFSLILESASTNQTSMYLCASSKLAGLTDTQYFGPGTRLTVL.